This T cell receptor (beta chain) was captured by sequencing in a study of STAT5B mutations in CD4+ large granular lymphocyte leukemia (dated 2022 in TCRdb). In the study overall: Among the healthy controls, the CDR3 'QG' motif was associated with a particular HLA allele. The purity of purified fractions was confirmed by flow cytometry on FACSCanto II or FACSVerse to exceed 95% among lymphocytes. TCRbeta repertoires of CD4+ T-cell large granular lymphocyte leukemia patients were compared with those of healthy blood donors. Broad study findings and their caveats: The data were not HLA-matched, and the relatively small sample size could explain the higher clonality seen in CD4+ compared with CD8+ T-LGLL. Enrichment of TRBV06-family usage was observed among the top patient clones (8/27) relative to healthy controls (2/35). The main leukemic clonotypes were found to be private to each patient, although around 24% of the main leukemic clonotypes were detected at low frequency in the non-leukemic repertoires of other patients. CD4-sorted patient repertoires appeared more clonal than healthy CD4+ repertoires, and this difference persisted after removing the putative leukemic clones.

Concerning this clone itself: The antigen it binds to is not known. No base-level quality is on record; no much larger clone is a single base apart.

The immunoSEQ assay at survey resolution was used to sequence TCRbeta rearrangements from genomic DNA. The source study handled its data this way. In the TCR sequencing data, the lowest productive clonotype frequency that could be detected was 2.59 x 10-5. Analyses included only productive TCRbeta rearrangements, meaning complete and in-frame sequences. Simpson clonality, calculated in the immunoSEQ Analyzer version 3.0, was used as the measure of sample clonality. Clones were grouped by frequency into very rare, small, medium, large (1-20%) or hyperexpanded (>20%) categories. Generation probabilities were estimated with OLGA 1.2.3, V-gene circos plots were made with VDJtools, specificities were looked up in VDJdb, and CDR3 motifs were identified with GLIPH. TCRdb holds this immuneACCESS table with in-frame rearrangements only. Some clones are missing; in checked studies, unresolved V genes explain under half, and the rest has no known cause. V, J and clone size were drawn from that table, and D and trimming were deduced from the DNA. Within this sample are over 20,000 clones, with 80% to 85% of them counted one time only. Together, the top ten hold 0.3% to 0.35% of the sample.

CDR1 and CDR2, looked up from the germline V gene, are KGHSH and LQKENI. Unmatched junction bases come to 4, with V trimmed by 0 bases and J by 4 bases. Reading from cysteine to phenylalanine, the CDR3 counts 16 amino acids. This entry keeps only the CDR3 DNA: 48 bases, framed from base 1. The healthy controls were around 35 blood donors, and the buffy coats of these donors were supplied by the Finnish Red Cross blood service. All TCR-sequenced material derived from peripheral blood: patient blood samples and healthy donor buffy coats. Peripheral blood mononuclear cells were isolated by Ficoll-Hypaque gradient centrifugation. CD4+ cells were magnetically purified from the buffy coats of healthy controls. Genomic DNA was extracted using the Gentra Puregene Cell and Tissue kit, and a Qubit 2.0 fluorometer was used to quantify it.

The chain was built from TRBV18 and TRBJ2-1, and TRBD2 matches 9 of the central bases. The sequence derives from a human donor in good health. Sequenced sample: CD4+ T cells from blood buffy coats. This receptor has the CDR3 CASSPPLRGGYNEQFF. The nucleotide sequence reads TGTGCCAGCTCACCACCGTTGCGGGGGGGTTACAATGAGCAGTTCTTC.